This T cell receptor beta chain was retrieved from a study of cytomegalovirus exposure and HLA in healthy donors. Broader study findings: A few chains linked to CMV were shown in vitro to be specific for CMV antigens.

As to this clone: Antigen unknown.

Sequencing used immunoSEQ multiplex PCR; TCRdb keeps in-frame clones, though not all of them. Here the sample spans roughly 220,000 clones, around nine tenths being singletons. V shed 3 bases and J shed 2 bases, with 10 bases lying between them. Germline CDR1 and CDR2: GTSNPN and SVGIG (reference sequence). CDR3 length: 13 residues. Sequences were obtained from PBMCs. The TCR originated in a woman aged 18 to 35 in good health and CMV-seronegative. The rearrangement joins TRBV30 to TRBJ2-5, with D possibly being TRBD1 (6 bases). CDR3 protein: CAWRVRGQETQYF. The CDR3 nucleotides read TGTGCCTGGAGGGTCAGGGGACAAGAGACCCAGTACTTC.